This T cell receptor (beta chain) was sequenced in a study of cytomegalovirus exposure and HLA in healthy donors. Findings and limits, study-wide: A few chains tied to CMV proved CMV antigen-specific in vitro.

On this clone itself: Its antigen remains unidentified.

Amplification used 60 Vbeta primers and 13 Jbeta primers. Profiling relied on immunoSEQ multiplex PCR, and the TCRdb table lists in-frame clones only, not all of them. The sample shows 210,000 or so clones, 60% to 80% of them seen only once. The CDR3 spans 14 residues. Unmatched junction bases numbered 5, after V lost 7 bases and J lost 5 bases. CDR1 SNHLY and CDR2 FYNNEI come from the germline V gene. The sample taken for sequencing was PBMCs. The TCR sequence derives from a woman under 40 in good health and CMV-seropositive. The chain has TRBV2 and TRBJ2-3; TRBD2 agrees at 11 bases. Written as DNA, the CDR3 is TGTGCCAGCAAGCTAGCGGGAGGTGGAGATACGCAGTATTTT. Its translation is CASKLAGGGDTQYF.